Below, 17 T cell receptor beta chains from the same sample are listed, as sequenced in a study of T cells in localized non-small cell lung cancer. Sequenced by immunoSEQ multiplex PCR; TCRdb stores in-frame clones only, minus some. The profile covers approximately 89,000 clones, with around 82% appearing a single time and 15% to 20% taken by the ten largest. Sequenced here: PBMCs, sampled before any cancer treatment. These receptors came from a man aged 35 to 69 with stage II squamous cell lung carcinoma.

The chain recombines TRBV2 with TRBJ2-2; D is unresolved. There are 13 residues in the CDR3. The germline V and J ends were trimmed by 1 base and 8 bases, with 8 bases remaining between them. The germline CDR1 and CDR2 sequences are SNHLY and FYNNEI. The CDR3 bases are TGTGCCAGCAGTGAAGGGGCCGGGGGGGAGCTGTTTTTT. Translation: CASSEGAGGELFF.

The V gene is TRBV15, the J gene TRBJ1-2; TRBD1 agrees at 9 bases. Germline values: CDR1 LNHNV, CDR2 YYDKDF (reference sequence). Losses at the gene ends were 3 bases for V and 4 bases for J; bases not matched to a gene: 0. The CDR3 is made up of 13 amino acids. CDR3 in amino acids: CATSRTGGYGYTF. In DNA, the CDR3 is TGTGCCACCAGCAGGACAGGGGGCTATGGCTACACCTTC.

This rearrangement joins TRBV27 to TRBJ2-1; D call uncertain. V shed 4 bases and J shed 2 bases, with 12 bases lying between them. CDR1 is MNHEY, CDR2 SMNVEV, per germline (reference sequence). This CDR3 is built from 15 residues. CDR3 sequence: CASSSAHEAYNEQFF. The DNA for the CDR3 is TGTGCCAGCAGTTCCGCGCATGAAGCCTACAATGAGCAGTTCTTC.

The chain has TRBV6-1 and TRBJ2-3; D is possibly TRBD1 (5 bases). In germline, CDR1 is MNHNS, CDR2 SASEGT. Trimming took off 2 bases at V and 4 bases at J, with 13 bases between the two ends. The CDR3 loop spans 15 amino acids. CDR3: CASSEQGSSADTQYF. CDR3 nucleotide sequence: TGTGCCAGCAGTGAACAGGGTTCCAGTGCAGATACGCAGTATTTT.

V is TRBV9 and J is TRBJ1-5, with D perhaps matching TRBD1 (5 bases). CDR1 is SGDLS and CDR2 is YYNGEE in the germline V gene. The CDR3 consists of 15 residues. V was clipped by 3 bases and J by 7 bases, with 17 bases between them. CDR3 sequence (DNA): TGTGCCAGCAGCGCGGACGGCGATCGGGGGCAGCCCCAGCATTTT. As protein: CASSADGDRGQPQHF.

The CDR3 coding sequence is TGTGCCAGCTTGGCGGGAGGGAGGAACACCGGGGAGCTGTTTTTT. It is translated as CASLAGGRNTGELFF. The V gene is TRBV28, the J gene TRBJ2-2, with 9 bases identical to TRBD2. There are 15 residues in the CDR3. V was pared by 8 bases and J by 1 base, with 5 bases of the junction left unmatched. Germline V gene sequence: CDR1 MDHEN, CDR2 SYDVKM. Full variable domain (rest looked up from reference TRBV28 and TRBJ2-2): DVKVTQSSRYLVKRTGEKVFLECVQDMDHENMFWYRQDPGLGLRLIYFSYDVKMKEKGDIPEGYSVSREKKERFSLILESASTNQTSMYLCASLAGGRNTGELFFGEGSRLTVL.

V and J are TRBV9 and TRBJ2-1; 11 bases match TRBD1. Germline CDR1 and CDR2: SGDLS and YYNGEE. CDR3 length: 15 amino acids. V lost 4 bases to trimming and J lost 5 bases; unmatched junction nucleotides: 5. The CDR3 DNA follows: TGTGCCAGCAGCCCCAGGACAGGGGGCAACAATGAGCAGTTCTTC. Translating it yields CASSPRTGGNNEQFF. The complete variable domain, with remaining parts taken from reference TRBV9 and TRBJ2-1, reads DSGVTQTPKHLITATGQRVTLRCSPRSGDLSVYWYQQSLDQGLQFLIQYYNGEERAKGNILERFSAQQFPDLHSELNLSSLELGDSALYFCASSPRTGGNNEQFFGPGTRLTVL.

The chain recombines TRBV10-3 with TRBJ1-1; weak D call: TRBD1 (5 bases). The CDR3 has 13 residues. V lost 6 bases and J 6 bases, leaving 14 bases between the germline ends. Germline CDR1 ENHRY, CDR2 SYGVKD. This CDR3 reads CAISAGKESEAFF. The CDR3 nucleotides are TGTGCCATCAGCGCAGGGAAGGAGTCTGAAGCTTTCTTT.

V and J are TRBV7-2 and TRBJ2-3; the D gene could be TRBD1 or TRBD2 (7 bases each). This CDR3 contains 16 residues. Trimming took 4 bases from V and 1 from J, leaving 15 bases between them. Germline CDR1 is SGHTA and CDR2 is FQGNSA. DNA for the CDR3: TGTGCCAGCAGCTCAGCCCCAGGGGGGGGCACAGATACGCAGTATTTT. Its translation is CASSSAPGGGTDTQYF.

The chain combines TRBV9 with TRBJ2-1; 9 nucleotides agree with TRBD2. This CDR3 contains 17 residues. V lost 0 bases to trimming and J lost 0 bases; unmatched junction nucleotides: 4. Germline CDR1 is SGDLS and CDR2 is YYNGEE. The CDR3 loop reads CASSVGLAGTSYNEQFF. CDR3 DNA: TGTGCCAGCAGCGTAGGGCTAGCGGGAACCTCCTACAATGAGCAGTTCTTC.

This clone was detected only a few times. The chain recombines TRBV30 with TRBJ2-3, with a tentative D call TRBD2 (5 bases). The CDR3 has 13 amino acids. Per the germline V gene, CDR1 is GTSNPN and CDR2 is SVGIG (reference sequence). Trimming stripped 8 bases from V and 2 bases from J, with 14 bases between. CDR3 in DNA: TGTGCCCGAACAGCGGCGCTCACAGATACGCAGTATTTT. It is translated as CARTAALTDTQYF.

The gene calls are TRBV19 and TRBJ1-1; the D gene is possibly TRBD1 (5 bases). This CDR3 contains 16 residues. V lost 3 bases to trimming and J lost 1 base, with 15 bases between them. Germline V gene data show CDR1 as LNHDA and CDR2 as SQIVND (reference sequence). CDR3 nucleotide sequence: TGTGCCAGTAGTATTGGGGTAAGCAGGGCGAACACTGAAGCTTTCTTT. As protein: CASSIGVSRANTEAFF.

The J gene is TRBJ2-7, the V gene TRBV28, with 7 bases lining up with TRBD2. Trimming cost V 6 bases and J 3 bases; bases outside gene matches: 8. Germline lookup yields CDR1 MDHEN and CDR2 SYDVKM. The CDR3 has 14 residues. CDR3 in amino acids: CASRPLATHYEQYF. In DNA form, the CDR3 reads TGTGCCAGCAGACCACTAGCGACCCACTACGAGCAGTACTTC.

The V call is TRBV7-9, the J call TRBJ1-5; D unresolved. The CDR3 is 14 residues long. In germline, CDR1 is SEHNR, CDR2 FQNEAQ (reference sequence). V lost 3 bases to trimming and J lost 6 bases, with 12 bases between them. The CDR3 nucleotides are TGTGCCAGCAGCTTCGAGTGGTCGGGTCAGCCCCAGCATTTT. This encodes CASSFEWSGQPQHF.

The chain is built from TRBV7-2 and TRBJ1-5, with D uncertain. Germline CDR1 reads SGHTA; CDR2 reads FQGNSA. With 5 bases removed from V and 5 bases from J, the gap between germline ends came to 19 bases. CDR3 size: 16 residues. CDR3 protein: CASSPTPLSGDQPQHF. The CDR3 region has the DNA TGTGCCAGCAGCCCAACCCCCCTATCCGGCGATCAGCCCCAGCATTTT.

The rearrangement links TRBV19 to TRBJ1-2, with D uncertain. This CDR3 comprises 14 residues. Germline CDR1 reads LNHDA; CDR2 reads SQIVND (reference sequence). Trimming cost V 6 bases and J 8 bases, with 19 bases left between them. Here the CDR3 reads CASRIPGRVGGYTF. CDR3 nucleotide sequence: TGTGCCAGTAGGATCCCCGGGAGGGTAGGCGGCTACACCTTC.

This chain uses TRBV7-2 with TRBJ2-3, with D maybe TRBD2 (6 bases). The V end lost 1 base, the J end lost 4 bases, and 15 bases lay between the germline ends. This CDR3 has 16 amino acids. Germline V gene lookup returns CDR1 SGHTA and CDR2 FQGNSA. The CDR3 region is CASSLGAGIRSDTQYF. CDR3 bases: TGTGCCAGCAGCTTAGGGGCGGGAATAAGATCAGATACGCAGTATTTT.